Shown below are 21 T cell receptor beta chains from a single sample sequenced in a study of T cell responses to AZD1222 COVID-19 vaccine. The repertoire was sequenced with immunoSEQ multiplex PCR; TCRdb's copy has only in-frame clones and lacks some. The sample includes around 150,000 clones, approximately 92% of them seen just once. The sample consisted of peripheral blood, taken 28 days after the second AZD1222 dose. The receptors originated from an adult who received the AZD1222 COVID-19 vaccine.

This clone was seen just once. The CDR3 nucleotides are TGCACCATAAAAGGTAACGCTGAAGCTTTCTTT. This sequence encodes CTIKGNAEAFF. The V and J genes are TRBV29-1 and TRBJ1-1; D is uncertain. Germline V gene data show CDR1 as SQVTM and CDR2 as ANQGSEA. This CDR3 contains 11 residues. Supplemented by reference TRBV29-1 and TRBJ1-1, the full variable domain reads SAVISQKPSRDICQRGTSLTIQCQVDSQVTMMFWYRQQPGQSLTLIATANQGSEATYESGFVIDKFPISRPNLTFSTLTVSNMSPEDSSIYLCTIKGNAEAFFGQGTRLTVV.

The chain is built from TRBV12-5 and TRBJ2-1; D might be TRBD1 (6 bases). Trimming shortened V by 0 bases and J by 8 bases, and 17 bases separated the two germline ends. This CDR3 is built from 16 residues. Germline lookup yields CDR1 LGHNT and CDR2 FRNRAP. This chain's CDR3 is CASGLVLDRLLDEQFF. CDR3 coding DNA: TGTGCTAGTGGTTTGGTACTCGACAGGCTCCTGGATGAGCAGTTCTTC.

The rearrangement uses TRBV10-3 and TRBJ2-7, with D perhaps matching TRBD1 (7 bases). The germline V and J ends were trimmed by 7 bases and 5 bases, with 12 bases remaining between them. The CDR3 has 12 amino acids. Germline V gene sequence: CDR1 ENHRY, CDR2 SYGVKD. This chain's CDR3 is CAITGRGDEQYF. DNA for the CDR3: TGTGCCATCACGGGCAGGGGGGACGAGCAGTACTTC.

The chain combines TRBV10-1 with TRBJ2-2; a weak D match, TRBD2 (5 bases). CDR1 and CDR2 from the germline V gene are WNHNN and SYGVQD (reference sequence). With 5 bases removed from V and 5 bases from J, the gap between germline ends came to 15 bases. The CDR3 covers 15 residues. The CDR3 is CASSPGVAVTGELFF. CDR3 in DNA: TGCGCCAGCAGTCCCGGGGTTGCAGTTACCGGGGAGCTGTTTTTT.

This chain connects TRBV6-4 to TRBJ2-1, with D perhaps TRBD2 (6 bases). V gave up 1 base and J gave up 0 bases, with 10 bases separating them. This CDR3 contains 16 residues. Germline V gives CDR1 MRHNA, CDR2 SNTAGT. The CDR3 DNA follows: TGTGCCAGCAGTGACTTAGCGGAGAGCTCCTACAATGAGCAGTTCTTC. Translation: CASSDLAESSYNEQFF.

The V and J genes are TRBV6-6 and TRBJ2-7, with D possibly TRBD1 on 6 matching bases. This CDR3 region has 15 residues. The V end was cut by 6 bases, the J end by 0 bases, with 15 bases between. Germline CDR1 and CDR2: MNHNY and SVGAGI (reference sequence). As DNA, the CDR3 is TGTGCCAGCAGGCCCGGGCAGGGGAACTCCTACGAGCAGTACTTC. This sequence encodes CASRPGQGNSYEQYF.

V and J are TRBV28 and TRBJ2-1; 8 nucleotides align to TRBD2. This CDR3 is built from 15 residues. The germline gives CDR1 MDHEN, CDR2 SYDVKM. J was trimmed by 7 bases and V by 7 bases; bases with no gene match: 12. CDR3 sequence reads: CASTSLGAGANEQFF. In DNA form, the CDR3 reads TGTGCCAGCACCTCCCTTGGAGCGGGAGCGAATGAGCAGTTCTTC.

The chain combines TRBV29-1 with TRBJ2-1; D tentatively fits TRBD1 or TRBD2 (6 bases each). V lost 1 base to trimming and J lost 15 bases, with 16 bases between them. Germline CDR1 SQVTM, CDR2 ANQGSEA. The CDR3 length is 12 residues. CDR3 sequence reads: CSVEVGGRVMFF. As DNA, the CDR3 is TGCAGCGTTGAAGTTGGGGGGCGTGTCATGTTCTTC.

The chain joins TRBV7-9 to TRBJ1-2; D unresolved. CDR1 and CDR2 from the germline V gene are SEHNR and FQNEAQ (reference sequence). Trimming took off 4 bases at V and 4 bases at J, with 13 bases between the two ends. The CDR3 loop spans 14 amino acids. The CDR3 DNA reads TGTGCCAGCAGCTACTCGACCGGAGGCTATGGCTACACCTTC. Its protein is CASSYSTGGYGYTF.

This chain connects TRBV10-3 to TRBJ1-1; D is unresolved. Germline values: CDR1 ENHRY, CDR2 SYGVKD. V lost 0 bases and J 0 bases, leaving 5 bases between the germline ends. CDR3 length equals 14 residues. CDR3 protein: CAISESTVNTEAFF. The CDR3 coding sequence is TGTGCCATCAGTGAGTCGACGGTGAACACTGAAGCTTTCTTT.

The rearrangement links TRBV7-9 to TRBJ2-1, with 7 bases identical to TRBD1. CDR1 and CDR2 (germline): SEHNR, FQNEAQ (reference sequence). The CDR3 is made up of 15 amino acids. Losses at the gene ends were 4 bases for V and 4 bases for J; bases not matched to a gene: 7. CDR3 nucleotides: TGTGCCAGCAGCTCAACCGGGACAGAGTACAATGAGCAGTTCTTC. Its protein product is CASSSTGTEYNEQFF.

The rearrangement uses TRBV25-1 and TRBJ2-3; 7 nucleotides align to TRBD1. Germline assignment: CDR1 MGHDK and CDR2 SYGVNS. V was clipped by 4 bases and J by 4 bases; unmatched bases: 8. This CDR3 is built from 15 residues. In DNA, the CDR3 is TGTGCCAGCAGTGCCACAGGGGATATGTCAGATACGCAGTATTTT. This codes for CASSATGDMSDTQYF. Full variable domain (missing parts from reference TRBV25-1 and TRBJ2-3): EADIYQTPRYLVIGTGKKITLECSQTMGHDKMYWYQQDPGMELHLIHYSYGVNSTEKGDLSSESTVSRIRTEHFPLTLESARPSHTSQYLCASSATGDMSDTQYFGPGTRLTVL.

The CDR3 reads CASSVAGASYEQYF. CDR3 bases: TGTGCCAGCAGCGTAGCGGGAGCGTCCTACGAGCAGTACTTC. The chain uses TRBV9 and TRBJ2-7, with a weak D call TRBD2 (6 bases). The germline V gene has CDR1 SGDLS and CDR2 YYNGEE. CDR3 length: 14 residues. The germline V and J ends were trimmed by 0 bases and 1 base, with 8 bases remaining between them.

V is TRBV18 and J is TRBJ2-3, with D perhaps being TRBD1 or TRBD2 (5 bases each). The CDR3 consists of 16 residues. CDR1 KGHSH and CDR2 LQKENI come from the germline V gene. V was trimmed by 2 bases and J by 2 bases, leaving 14 bases between them. The CDR3 protein is CASSPLSGPNTDTQYF. In DNA, the CDR3 is TGTGCCAGCTCACCATTGTCGGGGCCTAACACAGATACGCAGTATTTT.

J is TRBJ1-5 and V is TRBV28, with D unresolved. Looked up from germline, CDR1 is MDHEN and CDR2 is SYDVKM. The V gene lost 5 bases and the J gene lost 7 bases, with 15 bases spanning the gap. The length of the CDR3 is 14 residues. The chain's CDR3 is CASSPLGGPQPQHF. The CDR3 nucleotides are TGTGCCAGCAGTCCCTTAGGAGGCCCCCAGCCCCAGCATTTT.

The chain has TRBV10-3 and TRBJ1-2; D is uncertain. The germline V gene encodes CDR1 ENHRY and CDR2 SYGVKD. Trimming stripped 8 bases from V and 4 bases from J, with 5 bases between. The CDR3 extends over 10 amino acids. Here the CDR3 reads CAIGSYGYTF. CDR3 nucleotides: TGTGCCATCGGATCCTATGGCTACACCTTC.

The genes are TRBV29-1 and TRBJ1-2, with 9 bases lining up with TRBD1. This CDR3 contains 12 residues. V was clipped by 5 bases and J by 8 bases; unmatched bases: 6. Germline CDR1 reads SQVTM; CDR2 reads ANQGSEA. The CDR3, as DNA: TGCAGCGTTTGGGACAGGGTTGGCGGCTACACCTTC. It specifies CSVWDRVGGYTF.

The CDR3 loop reads CASSQGGRSGLAGGPGEQYF. CDR3 nucleotide sequence: TGTGCCAGCAGCCAAGGGGGCCGTTCGGGACTAGCGGGAGGGCCGGGCGAGCAGTACTTC. The V call is TRBV14, the J call TRBJ2-7; 16 bases agree with TRBD2. This CDR3 spans 20 amino acids. Per the germline V gene, CDR1 is SGHDN and CDR2 is FVKESK. V lost 1 base, J lost 6 bases, and 15 bases stayed unmatched.

V usage is TRBV9 and J usage is TRBJ2-5, with D possibly TRBD1 on 6 matching bases. The CDR3 has 15 amino acids. The V and J ends lost 5 bases and 2 bases respectively, with 16 bases between them. Germline V gene data show CDR1 as SGDLS and CDR2 as YYNGEE. The CDR3 reads CASSTHPGEQETQYF. The CDR3, as DNA: TGTGCCAGCAGTACCCACCCAGGGGAACAAGAGACCCAGTACTTC. Full variable domain (missing parts from reference TRBV9 and TRBJ2-5): DSGVTQTPKHLITATGQRVTLRCSPRSGDLSVYWYQQSLDQGLQFLIQYYNGEERAKGNILERFSAQQFPDLHSELNLSSLELGDSALYFCASSTHPGEQETQYFGPGTRLLVL.

The chain couples TRBV6-5 to TRBJ1-5, with D perhaps TRBD1 (6 bases). Germline V gene sequence: CDR1 MNHEY, CDR2 SVGAGI. V was clipped by 6 bases and J by 5 bases, with 17 bases between them. The CDR3 extends over 15 amino acids. The CDR3: CASRSGQSFDQPQHF. The CDR3 nucleotides are TGTGCCAGCAGATCCGGACAGAGCTTCGATCAGCCCCAGCATTTT.

V usage is TRBV11-3 and J usage is TRBJ2-7; 7 bases are a match to TRBD1. The V segment lost 7 bases and the J segment 1 base; nucleotides outside the gene matches: 7. Germline CDR1 is SGHNT and CDR2 is YENEEA. This CDR3 is built from 14 residues. The CDR3 nucleotides are TGTGCCAGCAAACTTGGGACAGATTCCTACGAGCAGTACTTC. Its translation: CASKLGTDSYEQYF.